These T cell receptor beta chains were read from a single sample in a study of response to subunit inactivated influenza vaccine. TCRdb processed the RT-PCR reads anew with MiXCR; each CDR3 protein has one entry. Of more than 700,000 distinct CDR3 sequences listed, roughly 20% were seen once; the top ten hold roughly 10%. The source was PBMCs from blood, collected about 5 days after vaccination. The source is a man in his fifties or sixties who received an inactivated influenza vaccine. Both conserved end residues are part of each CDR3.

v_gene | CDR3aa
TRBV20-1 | CSARDVVAGDVDTQYF
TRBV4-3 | CASSQEDPLTGRNTEAFF
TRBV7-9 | CASSSGSSGYGNTIYF
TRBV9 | CASSVARGLEQYF
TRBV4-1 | CASSQDRGRSTDTQYF
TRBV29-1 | CSVRTGPSGANVLTF
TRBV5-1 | CASSLNSAAANYGYTF
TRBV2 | CASSELRETQYF
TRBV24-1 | CATSPGVGLTDTQYF
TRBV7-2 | CASSRAVLTANTEAFF
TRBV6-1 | CASSLAFGRTEAFF
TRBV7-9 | CASSLETEKREKLIF
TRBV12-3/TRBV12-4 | CASSPGTSGSETQYF
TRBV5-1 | CASAPGQVYNEQFF
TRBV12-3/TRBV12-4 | CASRGQGKGEQYF
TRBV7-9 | CASSVEQGWGEQYF